The present TCR beta chain was sequenced within a study of blood T cell repertoires in COVID-19. Study as a whole: Samples of COVID-19 (acute and convalescent) were obtained from the United States, Italy and Spain. Sample material is recorded as cDNA or gDNA derived from T cells, B-cell-depleted T cells, or PBMCs.

Seattle cases were enrolled at active infection and followed longitudinally. Original methodology: Researchers report that nucleated cell counts were estimated from reference gene primer amplification. Profiling relied on immunoSEQ multiplex PCR, and the TCRdb table lists in-frame clones only, not all of them. The V and J calls and clone size come from that table; D and trimming were worked out from the DNA. The data contain approximately 300,000 clones, around 85% of them singletons. The V gene's germline CDR1 is LNHDA and CDR2 SQIVND (reference sequence). Losses at the gene ends were 2 bases for V and 6 bases for J; bases not matched to a gene: 7. The CDR3 contains 15 residues. There are a few counts of this clone.

This clonotype was sampled from a human donor with COVID-19, enrolled during active disease. The donor label of this sample is uncertain. V is TRBV19 and J is TRBJ2-7; 10 nucleotides agree with TRBD2. The sequenced material came from peripheral blood. This chain's CDR3 is CASSISSGSFREQYF. CDR3 coding DNA: TGTGCCAGTAGTATATCTAGCGGGAGCTTTCGCGAGCAGTACTTC.